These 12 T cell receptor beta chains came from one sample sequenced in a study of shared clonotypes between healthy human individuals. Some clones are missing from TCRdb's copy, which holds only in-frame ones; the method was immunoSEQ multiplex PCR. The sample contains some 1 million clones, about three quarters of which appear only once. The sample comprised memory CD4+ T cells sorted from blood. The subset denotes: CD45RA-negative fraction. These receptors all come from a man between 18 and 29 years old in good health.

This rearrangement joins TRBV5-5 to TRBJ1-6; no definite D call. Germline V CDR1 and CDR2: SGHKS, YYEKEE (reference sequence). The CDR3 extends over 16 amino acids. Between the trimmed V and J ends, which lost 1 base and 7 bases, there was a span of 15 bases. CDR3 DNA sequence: TGTGCCAGCAGCTTGAATTCCCCGCCGGGCAATTCACCCCTCCACTTT. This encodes CASSLNSPPGNSPLHF. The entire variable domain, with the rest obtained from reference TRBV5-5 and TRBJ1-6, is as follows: DAGVTQSPTHLIKTRGQQVTLRCSPISGHKSVSWYQQVLGQGPQFIFQYYEKEERGRGNFPDRFSARQFPNYSSELNVNALLLGDSALYLCASSLNSPPGNSPLHFGNGTRLTVT.

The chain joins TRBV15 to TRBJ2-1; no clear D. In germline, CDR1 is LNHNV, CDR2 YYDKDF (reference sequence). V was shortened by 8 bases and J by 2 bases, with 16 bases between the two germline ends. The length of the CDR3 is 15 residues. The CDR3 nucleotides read TGTGCCACCCTGTCCTATGGTTTGACCTACAATGAGCAGTTCTTC. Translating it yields CATLSYGLTYNEQFF.

The DNA of the CDR3 is TGTGCCAGTAGTATGAGGACAGTTCCCCTCTACGAGCAGTACTTC. Residues: CASSMRTVPLYEQYF. The chain recombines TRBV19 with TRBJ2-7; TRBD1 might be the D (6 bases). V was cut by 3 bases and J by 3 bases, with 15 bases left in between. The germline CDR1 and CDR2 sequences are LNHDA and SQIVND (reference sequence). This CDR3 is 15 amino acids long.

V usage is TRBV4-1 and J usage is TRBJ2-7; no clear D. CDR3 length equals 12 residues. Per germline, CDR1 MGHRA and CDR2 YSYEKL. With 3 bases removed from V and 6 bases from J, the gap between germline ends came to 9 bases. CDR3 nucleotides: TGCGCCAGCAGCCACCCCTCCGTCGAGCAGTACTTC. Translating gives CASSHPSVEQYF.

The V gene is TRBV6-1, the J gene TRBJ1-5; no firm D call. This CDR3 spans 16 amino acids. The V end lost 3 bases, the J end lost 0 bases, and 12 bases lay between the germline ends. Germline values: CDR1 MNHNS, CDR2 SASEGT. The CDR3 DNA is TGTGCCAGCAGTGACGTGGTAGGGTTTAGCAATCAGCCCCAGCATTTT. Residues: CASSDVVGFSNQPQHF.

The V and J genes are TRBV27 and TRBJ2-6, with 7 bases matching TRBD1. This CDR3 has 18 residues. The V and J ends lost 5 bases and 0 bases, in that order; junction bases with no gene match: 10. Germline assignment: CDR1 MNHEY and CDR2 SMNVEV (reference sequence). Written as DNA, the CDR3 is TGTGCCAGCAGTAGGGGACAGACGAGGAACTCTGGGGCCAACGTCCTGACTTTC. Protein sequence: CASSRGQTRNSGANVLTF. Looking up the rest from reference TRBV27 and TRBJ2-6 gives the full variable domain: EAQVTQNPRYLITVTGKKLTVTCSQNMNHEYMSWYRQDPGLGLRQIYYSMNVEVTDKGDVPEGYKVSRKEKRNFPLILESPSPNQTSLYFCASSRGQTRNSGANVLTFGAGSRLTVL.

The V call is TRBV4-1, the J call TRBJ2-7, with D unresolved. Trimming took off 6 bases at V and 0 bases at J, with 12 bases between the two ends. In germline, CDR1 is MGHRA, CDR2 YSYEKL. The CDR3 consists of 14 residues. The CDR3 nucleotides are TGCGCCAGCAGAGAACGGCCCCTCTCCTACGAGCAGTACTTC. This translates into CASRERPLSYEQYF.

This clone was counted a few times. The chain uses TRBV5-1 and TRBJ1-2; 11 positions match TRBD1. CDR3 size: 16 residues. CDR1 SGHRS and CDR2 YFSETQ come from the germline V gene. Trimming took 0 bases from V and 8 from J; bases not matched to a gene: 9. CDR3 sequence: CASSLVLDRGRKGYTF. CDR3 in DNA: TGCGCCAGCAGCTTGGTTTTGGACAGGGGGCGTAAGGGCTACACCTTC. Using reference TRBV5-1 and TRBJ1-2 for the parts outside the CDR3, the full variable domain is KAGVTQTPRYLIKTRGQQVTLSCSPISGHRSVSWYQQTPGQGLQFLFEYFSETQRNKGNFPGRFSGRQFSNSRSEMNVSTLELGDSALYLCASSLVLDRGRKGYTFGSGTRLTVV.

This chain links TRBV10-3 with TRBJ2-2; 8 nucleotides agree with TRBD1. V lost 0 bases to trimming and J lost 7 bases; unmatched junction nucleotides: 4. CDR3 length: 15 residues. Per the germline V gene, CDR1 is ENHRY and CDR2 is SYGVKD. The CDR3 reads CAISESDRAVGELFF. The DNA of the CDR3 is TGTGCCATCAGTGAGTCGGACAGGGCGGTCGGGGAGCTGTTTTTT.

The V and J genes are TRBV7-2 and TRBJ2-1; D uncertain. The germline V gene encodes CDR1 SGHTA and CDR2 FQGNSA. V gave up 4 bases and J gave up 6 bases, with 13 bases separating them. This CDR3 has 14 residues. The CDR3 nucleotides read TGTGCCAGCAGCTCCCCACTAAAGGTCAATGAGCAGTTCTTC. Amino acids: CASSSPLKVNEQFF.

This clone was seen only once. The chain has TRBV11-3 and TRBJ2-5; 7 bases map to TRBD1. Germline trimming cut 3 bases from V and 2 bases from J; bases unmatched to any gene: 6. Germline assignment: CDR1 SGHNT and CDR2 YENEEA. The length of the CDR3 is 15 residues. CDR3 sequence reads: CASSFGTEVQETQYF. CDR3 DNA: TGTGCCAGCAGCTTTGGGACAGAAGTACAAGAGACCCAGTACTTC.

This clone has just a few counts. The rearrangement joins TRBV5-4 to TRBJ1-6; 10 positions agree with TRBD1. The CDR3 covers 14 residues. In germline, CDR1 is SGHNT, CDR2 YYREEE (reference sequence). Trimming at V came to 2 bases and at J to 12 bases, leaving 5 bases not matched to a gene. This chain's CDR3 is CASSFRDRGGPLHF. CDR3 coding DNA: TGTGCCAGCAGCTTCCGGGACAGGGGTGGACCCCTCCACTTT.